The clone carrying this T cell receptor (beta chain) was observed a handful of times. The CDR3 runs to 14 residues. Trimming left V 10 bases short and J 5 bases short, with 21 bases between. Per germline, CDR1 ENHRY and CDR2 SYGVKD. Using its own MiXCR run on the 5' RACE reads, TCRdb lists one record per CDR3 protein. In the table there are about 64,000 distinct CDR3 sequences, approximately 22% of which are singletons. This TCR came from a female donor with breast cancer. Sequencing was performed on memory CD4+ T cells sorted from a lymph node. Subset noted: memory CD4+ T cells, CD4+CD45RO+CD25-. The rearrangement joins TRBV10-3 to TRBJ2-7, with D possibly being TRBD2 (5 bases). This CDR3 is CATTKRVPLNEQYF. The CDR3 DNA is TGTGCCACCACGAAGAGGGTTCCGCTAAACGAGCAGTACTTC.